Listed here are 5 T cell receptor beta chains from one sample, sequenced in a study of vaccination effects on CD4 cells after COVID-19. These receptors have no identified antigens. This table comes from immunoSEQ multiplex PCR, and its TCRdb copy is limited to in-frame clones, with some not included. Counted here are more than 50,000 clones, about four fifths occurring once; the ten biggest clones make up about 2.5%. Sequencing was preceded by expansion of antigen-specific CD4+ T cells with viral peptide pools in the ViraFEST assay. Culture lasted about 11 days before CD4+ T cell isolation. Specimen: CD4+ T cells from PBMCs cultured with HCoV-229E spike peptides, collected before COVID-19 vaccination. These receptors originate from a human donor who received a COVID-19 vaccine.

This chain links TRBV6-5 with TRBJ1-2; no clear D. V was pared by 6 bases and J by 0 bases, with 8 bases between. CDR1 is MNHEY and CDR2 is SVGAGI in the germline V gene. The CDR3 contains 13 residues. The CDR3 sequence is CASRQSSNYGYTF. In nucleotides, the CDR3 is TGTGCCAGCAGACAGTCCTCTAACTATGGCTACACCTTC.

CDR3 sequence: CASRRDFYGYTF. The CDR3 DNA sequence: TGTGCCTCCCGCAGGGACTTCTATGGCTACACCTTC. The J gene is TRBJ1-2, the V gene TRBV6-5; maybe TRBD1 (5 bases). The CDR3 has 12 amino acids. Trimming pared 11 bases from V and 4 bases from J, leaving 14 bases between. The germline CDR1 and CDR2 sequences are MNHEY and SVGAGI.

The chain is built from TRBV29-1 and TRBJ2-5; TRBD1 aligns across 8 bases. The CDR3 runs 11 residues. The trim removed 8 bases at V and 4 bases at J, leaving 3 bases unmatched. CDR1 and CDR2 (germline): SQVTM, ANQGSEA. CDR3: CSSTGGETQYF. For the CDR3, the DNA is TGCAGCTCCACAGGGGGAGAGACCCAGTACTTC.

This chain links TRBV6-1 with TRBJ1-5; no reliable D call. CDR1 and CDR2 from the germline V gene are MNHNS and SASEGT. The V gene lost 2 bases and the J gene lost 7 bases, with 15 bases spanning the gap. The CDR3 runs 15 residues. Here the CDR3 DNA reads TGTGCCAGCAGTGAAAGAGCCCCCCGGGAGCAGCCCCAGCATTTT. Protein product: CASSERAPREQPQHF.

The chain carries TRBV6-5 and TRBJ2-1; D unclear. V lost 5 bases to trimming and J lost 2 bases, with 13 bases between them. The CDR3 has 15 amino acids. Germline V gene lookup returns CDR1 MNHEY and CDR2 SVGAGI. CDR3 residues: CASSPFYNTYNEQFF. The CDR3 bases are TGTGCCAGCAGTCCATTCTACAATACCTACAATGAGCAGTTCTTC.